This T cell receptor (beta chain) was sequenced in a study of vaccination and CD4 T cells after COVID-19. Study-level background: Cells were stimulated with overlapping spike peptide pools from SARS-CoV-2, HCoV-NL63, HCoV-OC43 and HCoV-229E. Control cultures received a CEFX pool, an HIV-1 Nef pool, or no peptide.

Cultured CD4+ T cell DNA underwent sequencing with the Oncomine TCR Beta short-read assay. TCRdb analysed the PCR reads with MiXCR anew, one entry per CDR3 protein. The repertoire holds about 16,000 distinct CDR3 sequences, with roughly 50% as singletons. The treatment denotes: 10-day PBMC culture with coronavirus spike peptide pools or control peptides (ViraFEST assay). ViraFEST expanded antigen-specific T cells with peptide pools, then sequenced TCRs. As concerns this clonotype: The antigen remains unidentified.

This CDR3 is built from 13 residues. Trimming removed 4 bases from V and 8 bases from J, with 13 bases in between. The germline CDR1 and CDR2 sequences are LGHDT and YNNKEL (reference sequence). The genes are TRBV3-1 and TRBJ2-3; D possibly corresponds to TRBD2 (5 bases). Sequenced material: CD4+ T cells from blood, cultured in vitro. This clonotype originated in a human donor who had recovered from COVID-19. CDR3 coding DNA: TGTGCCAGCAGCCCCGACTATCCATCTACGCAGTATTTT. Translated: CASSPDYPSTQYF.